This T cell receptor beta chain was found in a study of cytomegalovirus exposure and HLA in healthy donors. The table came from immunoSEQ multiplex PCR; TCRdb's copy has only in-frame clones and leaves some out. The table records 55,000 to 70,000 clones, roughly 94% of them present only once. This clone was counted a few times. Germline-derived CDR1 and CDR2 are SGHDN and FVKESK. Trimming removed 1 base at V and 6 bases at J, with 9 bases between. This CDR3 has 13 amino acids. The chain uses TRBV14 and TRBJ1-2; D remains ambiguous. The receptor comes from a man younger than 35 in good health and CMV-seronegative. The sequenced sample consisted of PBMCs. The CDR3 DNA is TGTGCCAGCAGCCAAGGGGCCTCAGATGGCTACACCTTC. It is translated as CASSQGASDGYTF.